This T cell receptor (beta chain) was recovered during a study of Graves' ophthalmopathy and Graves' hyperthyroidism. Regarding the study as a whole: At about 69% sensitivity and approximately 72% specificity, the model predicted progression of the ophthalmopathy.

There are 15 residues in the CDR3. After removal of 4 bases from V and 5 bases from J, the junction contained 9 bases not matched to a gene. Per the germline V gene, CDR1 is MGHRA and CDR2 is YSYEKL. A duration under 3 months, NOSPECS ≥4, CAS ≥3 and moderate-to-severe activity characterized the donors with ophthalmopathy. This clonotype was seen at least ten times. Its antigen is unknown. Amplification of TCR beta CDR3 regions used RNA transcripts. HTBI primers primed a first-round RT-PCR, and a second-round multiplex PCR followed. TCRdb analysed the multiplex PCR reads with MiXCR anew, one entry per CDR3 protein. The table shows 340,000 or so distinct CDR3 sequences, with about a sixth occurring only once.

This receptor was identified in an adult man with Graves' ophthalmopathy. Material for sequencing was peripheral blood. The chain joins TRBV4-1 to TRBJ1-1; 8 bases agree with TRBD1. The CDR3 DNA follows: TGCGCCAGCAGCCGAGGTGGACAGGGAGGGACTGAAGCTTTCTTT. It codes for CASSRGGQGGTEAFF.